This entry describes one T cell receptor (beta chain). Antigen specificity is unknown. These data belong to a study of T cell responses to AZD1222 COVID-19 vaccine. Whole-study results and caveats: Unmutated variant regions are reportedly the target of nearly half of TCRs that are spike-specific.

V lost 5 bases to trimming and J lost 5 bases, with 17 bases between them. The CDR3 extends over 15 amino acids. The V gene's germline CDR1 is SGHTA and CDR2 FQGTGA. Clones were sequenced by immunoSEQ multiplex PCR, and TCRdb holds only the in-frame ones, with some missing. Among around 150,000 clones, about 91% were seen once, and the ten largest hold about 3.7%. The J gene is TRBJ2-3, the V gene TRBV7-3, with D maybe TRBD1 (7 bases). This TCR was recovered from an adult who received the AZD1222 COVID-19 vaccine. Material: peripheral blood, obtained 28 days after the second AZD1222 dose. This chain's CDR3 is CASSPRGRDRDTQYF. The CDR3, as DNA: TGTGCCAGCAGCCCAAGGGGGCGGGATAGAGATACGCAGTATTTT. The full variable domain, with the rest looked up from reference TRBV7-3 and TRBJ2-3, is GAGVSQTPSNKVTEKGKYVELRCDPISGHTALYWYRQSLGQGPEFLIYFQGTGAADDSGLPNDRFFAVRPEGSVSTLKIQRTERGDSAVYLCASSPRGRDRDTQYFGPGTRLTVL.